The 25 T cell receptor beta chains below all came from one sample that was sequenced in a study of shared clonotypes between healthy human individuals. Here immunoSEQ multiplex PCR was the method, and the copy in TCRdb shows in-frame clones only, minus some. This sample has some 900,000 clones; roughly 72% occur once, and the top ten carry nearly 1.5%. Sequenced: memory CD4+ T cells sorted from blood. Subset given: CD45RA-negative fraction. Source of these receptors: a man younger than 30 in good health.

This chain joins TRBV7-9 and TRBJ1-4; D is uncertain. This CDR3 is 18 amino acids long. The V gene's germline CDR1 is SEHNR and CDR2 FQNEAQ (reference sequence). Trimming pared 1 base from V and 0 bases from J, leaving 15 bases between. The CDR3: CASSLEGLRESTNEKLFF. Written as DNA, the CDR3 is TGTGCCAGCAGCTTAGAAGGTTTGAGGGAATCAACTAATGAAAAACTGTTTTTT.

The chain has TRBV30 and TRBJ1-2; D is ambiguous. V lost 3 bases and J lost 8, with 22 bases in between. The germline V gene encodes CDR1 GTSNPN and CDR2 SVGIG (reference sequence). CDR3 size: 15 residues. The CDR3 DNA is TGTGCCTGGAGGAACCCGCCGGGAGGTCCCGGCGGCTACACCTTC. It is translated as CAWRNPPGGPGGYTF.

The rearrangement uses TRBV7-2 and TRBJ2-4, with a possible D match to TRBD2 (6 bases). The CDR3 is made up of 17 amino acids. The V and J ends lost 4 bases and 0 bases respectively, with 16 bases between them. Germline V gene lookup returns CDR1 SGHTA and CDR2 FQGNSA. CDR3 in DNA: TGTGCCAGCAGCTCGGCCGGGACTGGAGTAGCCAAAAACATTCAGTACTTC. This gives the protein CASSSAGTGVAKNIQYF.

The gene calls are TRBV28 and TRBJ2-1; TRBD2 might be the D (6 bases). V lost 2 bases and J lost 0, with 8 bases in between. CDR3 length equals 15 residues. Germline lookup yields CDR1 MDHEN and CDR2 SYDVKM. Written as DNA, the CDR3 is TGTGCCAGCAGTTTACGGGGGAGCTCCTACAATGAGCAGTTCTTC. It specifies CASSLRGSSYNEQFF. The full variable domain, completed using reference TRBV28 and TRBJ2-1, is DVKVTQSSRYLVKRTGEKVFLECVQDMDHENMFWYRQDPGLGLRLIYFSYDVKMKEKGDIPEGYSVSREKKERFSLILESASTNQTSMYLCASSLRGSSYNEQFFGPGTRLTVL.

The chain recombines TRBV9 with TRBJ2-7; D remains ambiguous. The CDR3 consists of 13 residues. V shed 5 bases and J shed 4 bases, with 13 bases lying between them. The germline V gene encodes CDR1 SGDLS and CDR2 YYNGEE. The CDR3 DNA is TGTGCCAGCAGGGTCGATCTAGTGTACGAGCAGTACTTC. Translated, it gives CASRVDLVYEQYF.

The CDR3 loop reads CASSSAIHQPQHF. Here the CDR3 DNA reads TGTGCCAGCAGCTCAGCGATTCATCAGCCCCAGCATTTT. The V and J genes are TRBV5-8 and TRBJ1-5, with D unclear. Between the trimmed V and J ends, which lost 3 bases and 5 bases, there was a span of 9 bases. The CDR3 totals 13 residues. Germline CDR1 is SGHTS and CDR2 is YDEGEE.

This clone came up a few times. The chain links TRBV27 to TRBJ2-5, with 10 bases that match TRBD2. The CDR3 contains 17 residues. The V and J ends lost 6 bases and 4 bases, in that order; junction bases with no gene match: 14. Germline lookup yields CDR1 MNHEY and CDR2 SMNVEV (reference sequence). CDR3 in DNA: TGTGCCAGCAGCTCCAACCGCTTACTAGCGGGAACAGAGACCCAGTACTTC. Protein product: CASSSNRLLAGTETQYF.

The V call is TRBV27, the J call TRBJ1-5; 7 nucleotides agree with TRBD1. This CDR3 contains 15 residues. Trimming at V came to 8 bases and at J to 2 bases, leaving 9 bases not matched to a gene. Germline V gives CDR1 MNHEY, CDR2 SMNVEV (reference sequence). CDR3 sequence (DNA): TGTGCCAGCGGACGACAGGGTTGGGGCAATCAGCCCCAGCATTTT. Translated, it gives CASGRQGWGNQPQHF.

The V gene is TRBV15, the J gene TRBJ1-4; TRBD1 might be the D (6 bases). The CDR3 sequence is 17 residues long. Germline lookup yields CDR1 LNHNV and CDR2 YYDKDF (reference sequence). The V gene lost 2 bases and the J gene lost 4 bases, with 17 bases spanning the gap. The CDR3 region is CATSRNRELGGNEKLFF. In nucleotides, the CDR3 is TGTGCCACCAGCAGAAACAGGGAGCTGGGGGGTAATGAAAAACTGTTTTTT.

V is TRBV27 and J is TRBJ1-2; D remains ambiguous. The V gene lost 3 bases and the J gene lost 0 bases, with 8 bases spanning the gap. The CDR3 has 14 amino acids. Germline V gives CDR1 MNHEY, CDR2 SMNVEV (reference sequence). This CDR3 reads CASSLRESNYGYTF. The CDR3 DNA follows: TGTGCCAGCAGTTTGAGGGAATCTAACTATGGCTACACCTTC.

There are many counts of this clone. V gene TRBV7-3 combines with J gene TRBJ2-3, with D perhaps matching TRBD2 (6 bases). Germline-derived CDR1 and CDR2 are SGHTA and FQGTGA. With 1 base removed from V and 0 bases from J, the gap between germline ends came to 11 bases. This CDR3 has 16 residues. CDR3 sequence reads: CASSLRGGDSTDTQYF. CDR3 nucleotide sequence: TGTGCCAGCAGCTTAAGGGGCGGGGACAGCACAGATACGCAGTATTTT. Full variable domain (outside the CDR3, taken from reference TRBV7-3 and TRBJ2-3): GAGVSQTPSNKVTEKGKYVELRCDPISGHTALYWYRQSLGQGPEFLIYFQGTGAADDSGLPNDRFFAVRPEGSVSTLKIQRTERGDSAVYLCASSLRGGDSTDTQYFGPGTRLTVL.

The rearrangement uses TRBV21-1 and TRBJ2-7; TRBD2 is the table's D call and was not checked against the DNA. TRBV21-1 is an annotated pseudogene. The CDR3 runs to 13 residues. The CDR3 region is CASSKKRAPEQYF. The CDR3 DNA is TGTGCCAGCAGCAAAAAACGAGCCCCCGAGCAGTACTTC.

On this clone itself: One end of the junction does not line up with germline, which may come from a read error. This chain connects TRBV7-2 to TRBJ2-3; D gene unclear. The CDR3 extends over 17 amino acids. Germline V gene lookup returns CDR1 SGHTA and CDR2 FQGNSA. The CDR3: CASSLNGPSASPDTQYF. The CDR3 nucleotides are TGTGCCAGCAGCTTAAACGGTCCGTCGGCCTCCCCAGACACGCAGTATTTT.

The rearrangement links TRBV7-2 to TRBJ2-1, with TRBD2 identical over 9 bases. The ends lost 5 bases at V and 3 bases at J; junction bases unmatched: 5. Germline V CDR1 and CDR2: SGHTA, FQGNSA. CDR3 length: 15 residues. CDR3 nucleotide sequence: TGTGCCAGCAGCCACCAGCGGGGGGACTACAATGAGCAGTTCTTC. It translates to CASSHQRGDYNEQFF.

The chain uses TRBV30 and TRBJ1-4; D gene ambiguous. V was cut by 1 base and J by 7 bases, with 10 bases left in between. From germline, CDR1 is GTSNPN and CDR2 SVGIG (reference sequence). The CDR3 runs 13 residues. For the CDR3, the DNA is TGTGCCTGGAGTGCCACGGGAGCTGAAAAACTGTTTTTT. Its translation is CAWSATGAEKLFF. The complete variable domain, with remaining parts taken from reference TRBV30 and TRBJ1-4, reads SQTIHQWPATLVQPVGSPLSLECTVEGTSNPNLYWYRQAAGRGLQLLFYSVGIGQISSEVPQNLSASRPQDRQFILSSKKLLLSDSGFYLCAWSATGAEKLFFGSGTQLSVL.

The V and J genes are TRBV7-3 and TRBJ2-2, with D tentatively TRBD2 (6 bases). The CDR3 has 15 residues. V lost 6 bases and J 2 bases, leaving 13 bases between the germline ends. Germline V gene sequence: CDR1 SGHTA, CDR2 FQGTGA. Here the CDR3 reads CASRVSGLNTGELFF. In DNA form, the CDR3 reads TGTGCCAGCAGGGTTTCGGGACTTAACACCGGGGAGCTGTTTTTT.

CDR3 bases: TGTGCCATCAGTGAGGTGACAGGGGTTCGCTACACCTTC. This codes for CAISEVTGVRYTF. This rearrangement joins TRBV10-3 to TRBJ1-2, with 8 bases that match TRBD1. This CDR3 region has 13 residues. The trim removed 2 bases at V and 9 bases at J, leaving 5 bases unmatched. CDR1 and CDR2 from the germline V gene are ENHRY and SYGVKD.

The chain has TRBV7-8 and TRBJ1-3; tentatively, D is TRBD1 (6 bases). V was cut by 5 bases and J by 0 bases, with 8 bases left in between. Germline assignment: CDR1 SGHVS and CDR2 FQNEAQ. CDR3 size: 14 residues. Written as DNA, the CDR3 is TGTGCCAGCAGCACGGACAGCTCTGGAAACACCATATATTTT. Protein sequence: CASSTDSSGNTIYF.

The table lists this clone with a count of one. The junction and the germline gene differ at one end; a read error may be behind it. Other DNA sequences within the sample encode an identical CDR3. The chain is built from TRBV7-7 and TRBJ2-7; the match to TRBD2 covers 14 bases. CDR1 SSHAT and CDR2 FNYEAQ come from the germline V gene (reference sequence). The CDR3 runs to 14 residues. CDR3 sequence reads: CASSPGLAGDEQYF. CDR3 coding DNA: TGTGCTAGCAGCCCGGGACTAGCGGGAGACGAGCAGTACTTC.

This clone showed up many times. The chain couples TRBV18 to TRBJ2-6; D ambiguous. The CDR3 is 16 residues long. Germline V CDR1 and CDR2: KGHSH, LQKENI. Trimming stripped 3 bases from V and 1 base from J, with 10 bases between. As DNA, the CDR3 is TGTGCCAGCTCACCGATTCTAGGTTCTGGGGCCAACGTCCTGACTTTC. It encodes CASSPILGSGANVLTF.

This clone occurred a few times. This chain connects TRBV2 to TRBJ2-1; D is uncertain. The CDR3 totals 12 residues. Trimming removed 3 bases from V and 9 bases from J, with 9 bases in between. Germline CDR1 and CDR2: SNHLY and FYNNEI. As DNA, the CDR3 is TGTGCCAGCAGTGATCCGCAAACTGAGCAGTTCTTC. Its protein product is CASSDPQTEQFF.

This chain connects TRBV6-1 to TRBJ1-1; D unclear. The ends were cut back, 4 bases at V and 1 base at J, with 10 bases in the middle. From germline, CDR1 is MNHNS and CDR2 SASEGT. This CDR3 spans 14 amino acids. The CDR3 nucleotides read TGTGCCAGCAGTGCGGCCCTCGAGAACACTGAAGCTTTCTTT. Amino acid sequence: CASSAALENTEAFF.

This sequence joins TRBV4-3 and TRBJ2-5; no clear D. The V gene lost 3 bases and the J gene lost 7 bases, with 12 bases spanning the gap. This CDR3 contains 13 residues. Germline lookup yields CDR1 LGHNA and CDR2 YSLEER. The CDR3: CASSQVVSGTQYF. The CDR3 DNA sequence: TGCGCCAGCAGCCAGGTCGTATCCGGGACCCAGTACTTC.

This clone has just one count. This chain connects TRBV11-2 to TRBJ2-5; 7 bases are shared with TRBD2. The CDR3 covers 14 residues. The V gene end was trimmed by 2 bases and the J gene end by 1 base; junction bases not matched to a gene: 1. Germline CDR1 and CDR2: SGHAT and FQNNGV. The CDR3 reads CASSLRGSQETQYF. The DNA of the CDR3 is TGTGCCAGCAGCTTACGCGGGAGCCAAGAGACCCAGTACTTC.

This clone was picked up a small number of times. V and J are TRBV13 and TRBJ2-1, with D unresolved. This CDR3 comprises 16 residues. CDR1 and CDR2 from the germline V gene are PRHDT and FYEKMQ (reference sequence). The V end lost 3 bases, the J end lost 0 bases, and 12 bases lay between the germline ends. The DNA for the CDR3 is TGTGCCAGCAGCTTTGGCAGTGTGAACTCCTACAATGAGCAGTTCTTC. Its translation: CASSFGSVNSYNEQFF.